This T cell receptor (beta chain) was recovered during a study of graft-versus-host responses after intestinal transplantation. With respect to this clone: The antigen remains undetermined.

TCRdb's table, derived via immunoSEQ multiplex PCR, lists solely in-frame clones and lacks some. The sample lists under 85,000 clones; roughly 94% were seen once. The sequenced sample was unstimulated CD8+ T cells sorted from spleen or lymph node cells, obtained before intestinal transplant. The sequence derives from a human donor who received an intestinal transplant.

CDR3 DNA: TGTGCCAGCAGTTTAGGTGCGGGAGGGCTCTACAATGAGCAGTTCTTC. Its protein product is CASSLGAGGLYNEQFF. The chain uses TRBV28 and TRBJ2-1, with 9 bases matching TRBD2. Germline lookup yields CDR1 MDHEN and CDR2 SYDVKM. The CDR3 covers 16 residues. V lost 2 bases to trimming and J lost 3 bases; unmatched junction nucleotides: 5. The variable domain in full, with the rest retrieved from reference TRBV28 and TRBJ2-1, is DVKVTQSSRYLVKRTGEKVFLECVQDMDHENMFWYRQDPGLGLRLIYFSYDVKMKEKGDIPEGYSVSREKKERFSLILESASTNQTSMYLCASSLGAGGLYNEQFFGPGTRLTVL.